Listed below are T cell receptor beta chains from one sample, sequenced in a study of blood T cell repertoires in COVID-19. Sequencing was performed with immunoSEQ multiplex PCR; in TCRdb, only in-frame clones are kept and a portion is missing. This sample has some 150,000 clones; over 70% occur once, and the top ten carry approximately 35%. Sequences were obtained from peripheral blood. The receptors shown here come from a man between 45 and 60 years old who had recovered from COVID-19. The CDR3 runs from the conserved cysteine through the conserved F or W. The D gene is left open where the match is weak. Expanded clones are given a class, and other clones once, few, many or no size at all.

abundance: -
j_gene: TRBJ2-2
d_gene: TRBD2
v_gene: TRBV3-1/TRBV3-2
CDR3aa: CASSWGLTNTGELFF
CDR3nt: TGTGCCAGCAGCTGGGGACTAACGAACACCGGGGAGCTGTTTTTT

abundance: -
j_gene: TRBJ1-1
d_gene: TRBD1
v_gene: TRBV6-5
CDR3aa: CASTRTGWNTEAFF
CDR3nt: TGTGCCAGCACCCGGACAGGGTGGAACACTGAAGCTTTCTTT

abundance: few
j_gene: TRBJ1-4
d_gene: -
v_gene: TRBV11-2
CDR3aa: CASSLSPEKLFF
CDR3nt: TGTGCCAGCAGCTTATCCCCAGAAAAACTGTTTTTT

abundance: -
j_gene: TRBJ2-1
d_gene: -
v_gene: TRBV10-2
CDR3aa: CASSVRGRDEQFF
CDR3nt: TGCGCCAGCAGTGTGCGGGGTCGGGATGAGCAGTTCTTC

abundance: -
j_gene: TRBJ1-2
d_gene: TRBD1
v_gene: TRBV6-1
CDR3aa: CASSEGGQGVGVDGYTF
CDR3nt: TGTGCCAGCAGTGAAGGGGGACAGGGGGTGGGAGTCGATGGCTACACCTTC

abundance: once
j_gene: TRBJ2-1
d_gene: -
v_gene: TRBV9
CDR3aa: CASSATSEQFF
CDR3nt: TGTGCCAGCAGCGCGACTAGTGAGCAGTTCTTC

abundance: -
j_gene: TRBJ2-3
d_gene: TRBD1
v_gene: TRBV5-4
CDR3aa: CASSARYRGPSTDTQYF
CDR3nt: TGTGCCAGCAGCGCCCGTTACAGGGGACCTAGCACAGATACGCAGTATTTT

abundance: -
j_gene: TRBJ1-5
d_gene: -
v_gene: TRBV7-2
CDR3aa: CASSLDLNQPQHF
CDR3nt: TGTGCCAGCAGCTTAGATCTTAATCAGCCCCAGCATTTT

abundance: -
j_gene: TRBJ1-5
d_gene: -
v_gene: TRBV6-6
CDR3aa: CASSPGEVFGNQPQHF
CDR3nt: TGTGCCAGCAGTCCCGGGGAGGTGTTCGGCAATCAGCCCCAGCATTTT

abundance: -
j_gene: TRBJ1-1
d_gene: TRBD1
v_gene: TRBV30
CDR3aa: CAWSGWDRRALNTEAFF
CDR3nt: TGTGCCTGGAGTGGATGGGACAGAAGGGCCCTGAACACTGAAGCTTTCTTT

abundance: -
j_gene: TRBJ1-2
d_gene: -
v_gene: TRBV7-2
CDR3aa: CASSLLFQGLNTF
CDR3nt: TGTGCCAGCAGCTTATTATTCCAGGGCCTTAACACCTTC

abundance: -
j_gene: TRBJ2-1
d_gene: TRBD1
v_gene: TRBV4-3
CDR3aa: CASSQDWDSSYNEQFF
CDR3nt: TGCGCCAGCAGCCAAGACTGGGACAGCTCCTACAATGAGCAGTTCTTC

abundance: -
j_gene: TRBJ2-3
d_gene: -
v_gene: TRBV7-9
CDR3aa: CASSSARANGDTQYF
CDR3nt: TGTGCCAGCAGCTCCGCCAGGGCAAATGGAGATACGCAGTATTTT

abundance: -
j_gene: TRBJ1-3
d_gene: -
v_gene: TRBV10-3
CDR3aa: CAISGGPGNTIYF
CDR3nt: TGTGCCATCAGCGGGGGTCCTGGAAACACCATATATTTT

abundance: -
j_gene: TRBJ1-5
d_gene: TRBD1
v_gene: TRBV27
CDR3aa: CASSPLTGAVQPQHF
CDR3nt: TGTGCCAGCAGTCCCCTGACAGGGGCCGTTCAGCCCCAGCATTTT

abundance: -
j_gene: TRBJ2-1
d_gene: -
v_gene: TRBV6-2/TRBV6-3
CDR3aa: CASSLEGYNEQFF
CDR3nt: TGTGCCAGCAGTTTGGAGGGCTACAATGAGCAGTTCTTC

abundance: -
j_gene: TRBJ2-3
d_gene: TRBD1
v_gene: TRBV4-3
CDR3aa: CASSQEHRGSSFYTQYF
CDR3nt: TGCGCCAGCAGCCAAGAGCACAGGGGCAGTTCGTTTTATACGCAGTATTTT

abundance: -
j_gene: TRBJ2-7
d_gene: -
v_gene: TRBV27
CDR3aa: CASSLLQSYEQYF
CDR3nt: TGTGCCAGCAGTTTACTCCAGTCCTACGAGCAGTACTTC

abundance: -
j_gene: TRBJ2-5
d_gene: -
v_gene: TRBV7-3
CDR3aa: CASSSNTGFRETQYF
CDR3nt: TGTGCCAGCAGCTCAAATACAGGGTTCAGGGAGACCCAGTACTTC

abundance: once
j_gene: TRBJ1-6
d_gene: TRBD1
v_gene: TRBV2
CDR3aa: CASISRQGALLSPLHF
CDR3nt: TGTGCCAGCATCTCCAGACAGGGGGCACTTCTTTCACCCCTCCACTTT

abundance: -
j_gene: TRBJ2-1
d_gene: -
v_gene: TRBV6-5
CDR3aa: CASSTTGYNEQFF
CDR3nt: TGTGCCAGCAGTACCACAGGGTACAATGAGCAGTTCTTC

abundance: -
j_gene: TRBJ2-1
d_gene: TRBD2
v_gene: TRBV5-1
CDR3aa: CASSGDYLSYNEQFF
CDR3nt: TGCGCCAGCAGCGGGGACTACCTGTCCTACAATGAGCAGTTCTTC

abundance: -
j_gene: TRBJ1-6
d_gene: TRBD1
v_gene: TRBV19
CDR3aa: CASSISGTGTAPLHF
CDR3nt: TGTGCCAGTAGTATATCCGGGACAGGGACCGCACCCCTCCACTTT